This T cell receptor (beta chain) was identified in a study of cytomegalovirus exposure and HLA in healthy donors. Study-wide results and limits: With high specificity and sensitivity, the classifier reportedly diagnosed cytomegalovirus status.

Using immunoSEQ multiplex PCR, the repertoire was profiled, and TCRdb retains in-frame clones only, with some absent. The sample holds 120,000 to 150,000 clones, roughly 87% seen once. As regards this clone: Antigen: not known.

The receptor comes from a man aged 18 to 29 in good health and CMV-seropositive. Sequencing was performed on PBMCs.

Here the CDR3 DNA reads TGTGCCAGCACCCCGAGGGGGGGACTACTAAACACCGGGGAGCTGTTTTTT. It translates to CASTPRGGLLNTGELFF. The chain joins TRBV27 to TRBJ2-2, with D perhaps TRBD2 (7 bases). Germline CDR1 and CDR2: MNHEY and SMNVEV (reference sequence). With 7 bases removed from V and 2 bases from J, the gap between germline ends came to 20 bases. The CDR3 has 17 amino acids.